A selection of T cell receptor beta chains follows, all from one sample in a study of breast tumors, draining lymph nodes, adjacent tissues. In TCRdb, the multiplex PCR reads were re-called with MiXCR into one record per CDR3 protein. Counted here are approximately 22,000 distinct CDR3 sequences, roughly 55% occurring once; the ten biggest clones make up roughly an eighth. Sequencing was carried out using breast tumor tissue. The receptors were sampled from a female donor with breast cancer. Some clones in this sample may be carry-over from other donors' samples. Both conserved end residues are part of each CDR3. The order of the fields is V gene, J gene, clone size, D gene, CDR3 DNA, CDR3 protein. A D gene is named only where the DNA matches it firmly. Rows may omit the clone size; those that give it use once, few, many or a size class.

TRBV6-5,TRBJ2-5,many,TRBD1,TGTGCCAGCAGCCAAGGACAGGGATCTGGGCAAGAGACCCAGTACTTC,CASSQGQGSGQETQYF
TRBV20-1,TRBJ1-4,once,TRBD1,TGCAGTGCTCCACAGGGGGGGAGAAATGAAAAACTGTTTTTT,CSAPQGGRNEKLFF
TRBV2,TRBJ2-7,-,-,TGTGCCAGCAGTCCCGACCGGGGGCCTACCTACGAGCAGTACTTC,CASSPDRGPTYEQYF
TRBV19,TRBJ1-6,-,-,TGTGCCAGTAGTATCATTGACGGGAGCTCCTATAATTCACCCCTCCACTTT,CASSIIDGSSYNSPLHF
TRBV19,TRBJ1-6,-,-,TGTGCCAGTAGTCTCGGGACACGGAGTTCACCCCTCCACTTT,CASSLGTRSSPLHF
TRBV19,TRBJ1-2,-,-,TGTGCCAGTAGTCGTGGGGGCATGGATAGTGGCTACACCTTC,CASSRGGMDSGYTF
TRBV2,TRBJ1-5,many,-,TGTGCCAGCAGGTATAGCAATCAGCCCCAGCATTTT,CASRYSNQPQHF
TRBV7-3,TRBJ2-2,-,-,TGTGCCAGCAGCTTATGGTGGAACACCGGGGAGCTGTTTTTT,CASSLWWNTGELFF
TRBV20-1,TRBJ1-6,-,-,TGCAGTGCTAGAGTCCAGGCTGGCTCCTATAATTCACCCCTCCACTTT,CSARVQAGSYNSPLHF
TRBV6-2/TRBV6-3,TRBJ1-1,few,-,TGTGCCAGCAGCCTTCTGGGGGACGGGGACACTGAAGCTTTCTTT,CASSLLGDGDTEAFF
TRBV9,TRBJ2-1,many,TRBD2,TGTGCCAGCAGCGACCCTGGGGTAGCGGGAGGATACAATGAGCAGTTCTTC,CASSDPGVAGGYNEQFF
TRBV6-1,TRBJ2-1,many,-,TGTGCCAGCAGTGAGGCAGACCAAAAGCAGTTCTTC,CASSEADQKQFF
TRBV19,TRBJ1-1,few,TRBD1,TGTGCCAGTAGTACGCGACAGGGGGCGATAAACACTGAAGCTTTCTTT,CASSTRQGAINTEAFF
TRBV6-5,TRBJ2-7,-,TRBD1,TGTGCCAGCAGTCACTCGAAGGGGCAGGGGGCCTACGAGCAGTACTTC,CASSHSKGQGAYEQYF
TRBV5-1,TRBJ1-3,-,-,TGCGCCAGCAGCCCCAATGCCCCCTCCTCCGGAAACACCATATATTTT,CASSPNAPSSGNTIYF
TRBV20-1,TRBJ2-7,-,TRBD2,TGCAGTGCTCCCATACTAGCGGGAGTTAACGAGCAGTACTTC,CSAPILAGVNEQYF
TRBV10-3,TRBJ2-7,-,-,TGTGCCATCAGTGAGTCCTCTCCCGACGAGCAGTACTTC,CAISESSPDEQYF
TRBV10-1,TRBJ2-3,many,-,TGCGCCAGCAGTGAGTCTGGGGCTTTGGCTACGCAGTATTTT,CASSESGALATQYF
TRBV9,TRBJ2-7,-,-,TGTGCCAGCAGCGGGGGACTCCCGGGGGACGAGCAGTACTTC,CASSGGLPGDEQYF
TRBV7-3,TRBJ1-2,-,TRBD1,TGTGCCAGCACCGCGGGACAGGGCTATGGCTACACCTTC,CASTAGQGYGYTF
TRBV20-1,TRBJ2-5,-,-,TGCAGTGTTGGGGCGGGGAACCAGGAGACCCAGTACTTC,CSVGAGNQETQYF
TRBV2,TRBJ1-2,-,-,TGTGCCAGCAGTGAAGCAGGGATCCTCGGCACCTTC,CASSEAGILGTF